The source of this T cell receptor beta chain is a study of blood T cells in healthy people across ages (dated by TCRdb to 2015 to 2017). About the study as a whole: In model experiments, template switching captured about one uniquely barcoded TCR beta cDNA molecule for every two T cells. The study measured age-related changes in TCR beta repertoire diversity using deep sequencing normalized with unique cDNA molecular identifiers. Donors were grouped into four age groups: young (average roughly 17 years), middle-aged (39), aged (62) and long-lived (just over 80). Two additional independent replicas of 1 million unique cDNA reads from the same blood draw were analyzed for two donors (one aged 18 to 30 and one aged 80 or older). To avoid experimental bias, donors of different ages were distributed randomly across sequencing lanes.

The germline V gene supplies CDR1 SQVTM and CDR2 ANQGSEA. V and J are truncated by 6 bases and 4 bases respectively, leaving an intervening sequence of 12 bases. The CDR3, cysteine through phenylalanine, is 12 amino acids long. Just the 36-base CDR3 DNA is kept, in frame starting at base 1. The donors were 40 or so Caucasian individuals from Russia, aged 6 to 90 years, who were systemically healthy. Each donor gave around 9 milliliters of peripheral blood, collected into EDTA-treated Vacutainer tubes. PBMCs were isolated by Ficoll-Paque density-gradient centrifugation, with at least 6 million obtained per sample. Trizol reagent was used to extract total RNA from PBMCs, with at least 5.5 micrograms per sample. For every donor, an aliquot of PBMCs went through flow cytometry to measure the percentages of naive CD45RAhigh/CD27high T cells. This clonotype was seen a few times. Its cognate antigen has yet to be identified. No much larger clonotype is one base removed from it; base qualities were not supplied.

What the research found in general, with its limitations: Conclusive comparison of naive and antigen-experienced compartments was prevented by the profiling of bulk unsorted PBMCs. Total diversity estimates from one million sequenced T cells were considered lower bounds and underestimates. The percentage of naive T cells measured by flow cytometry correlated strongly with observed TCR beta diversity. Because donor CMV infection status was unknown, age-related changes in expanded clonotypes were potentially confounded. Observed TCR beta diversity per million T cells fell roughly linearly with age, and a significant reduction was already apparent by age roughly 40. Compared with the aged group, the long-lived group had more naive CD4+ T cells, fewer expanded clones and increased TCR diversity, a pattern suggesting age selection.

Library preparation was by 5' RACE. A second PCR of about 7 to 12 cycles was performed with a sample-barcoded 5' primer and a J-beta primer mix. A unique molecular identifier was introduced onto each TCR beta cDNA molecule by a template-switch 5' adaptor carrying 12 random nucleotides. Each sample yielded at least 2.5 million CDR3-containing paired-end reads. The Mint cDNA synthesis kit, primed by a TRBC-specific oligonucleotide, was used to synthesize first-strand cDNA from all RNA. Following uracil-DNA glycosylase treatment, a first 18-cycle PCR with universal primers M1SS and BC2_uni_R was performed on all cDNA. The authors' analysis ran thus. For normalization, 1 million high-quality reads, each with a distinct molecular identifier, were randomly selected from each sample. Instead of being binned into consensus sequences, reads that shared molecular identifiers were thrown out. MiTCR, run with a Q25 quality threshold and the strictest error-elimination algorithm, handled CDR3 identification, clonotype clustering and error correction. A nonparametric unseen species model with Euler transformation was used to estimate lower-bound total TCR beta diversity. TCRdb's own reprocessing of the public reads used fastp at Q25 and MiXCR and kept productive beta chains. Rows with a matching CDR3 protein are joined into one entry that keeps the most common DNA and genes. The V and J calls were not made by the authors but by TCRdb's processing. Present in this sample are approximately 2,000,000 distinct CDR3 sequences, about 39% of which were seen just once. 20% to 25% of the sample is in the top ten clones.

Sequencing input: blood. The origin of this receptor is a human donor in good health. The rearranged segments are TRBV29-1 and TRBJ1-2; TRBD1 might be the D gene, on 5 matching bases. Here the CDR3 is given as CSVDRDGYGYTF. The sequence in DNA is TGCAGCGTGGACCGGGACGGCTATGGCTACACCTTC.